This T cell receptor (beta chain) appears in the sequencing data of a study of blood T cell repertoires in COVID-19. Study information: Specimens from acute and convalescent COVID-19 originated in the United States, Italy and Spain. Sources were T cells, B-cell-depleted T cells, or PBMCs; the material itself was cDNA or gDNA.

The CDR3 is 14 amino acids. V dropped 5 bases and J dropped 8; count of bases not matched to a gene: 9. The germline V gene encodes CDR1 KGHSH and CDR2 LQKENI. How the authors handled the data: Amplified reference gene primers provided the basis for estimating nucleated cell counts. This table comes from immunoSEQ multiplex PCR, and its TCRdb copy is limited to in-frame clones, with some not included. That table supplies the V and J calls and clone size; D and trimming were determined from the DNA. The sample consists of some 51,000 clones, more than 70% of them appearing once. The chain recombines TRBV18 with TRBJ1-3; 7 bases map to TRBD1. The sequence derives from a man in his forties or fifties with active COVID-19. The sequenced sample was peripheral blood. As DNA, the CDR3 is TGTGCCAGCTCAACAACAGGGGAAGGAGACACCATATATTTT. Protein sequence: CASSTTGEGDTIYF.